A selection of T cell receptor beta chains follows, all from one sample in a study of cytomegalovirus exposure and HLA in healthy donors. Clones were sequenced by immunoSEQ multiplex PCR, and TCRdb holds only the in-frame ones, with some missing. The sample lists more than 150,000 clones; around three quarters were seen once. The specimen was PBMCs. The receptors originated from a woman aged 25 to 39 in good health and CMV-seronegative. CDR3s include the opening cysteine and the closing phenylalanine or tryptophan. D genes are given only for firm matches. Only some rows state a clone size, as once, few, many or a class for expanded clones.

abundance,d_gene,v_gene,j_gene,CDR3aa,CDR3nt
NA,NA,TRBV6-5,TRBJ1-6,CASSYGGGSNSPLHF,TGTGCCAGCAGTTACGGCGGGGGGTCCAATTCACCCCTCCACTTT
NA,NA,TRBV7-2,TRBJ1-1,CASSLTGRNTEAFF,TGTGCCAGCAGCTTAACAGGGAGGAACACTGAAGCTTTCTTT
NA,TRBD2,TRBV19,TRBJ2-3,CASRRTSGVSPDTQYF,TGTGCCAGTAGGAGGACTAGCGGGGTTTCCCCGGATACGCAGTATTTT
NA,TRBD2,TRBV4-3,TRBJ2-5,CASSQVGTSGAQETQYF,TGCGCCAGCAGCCAAGTGGGGACTAGCGGGGCCCAAGAGACCCAGTACTTC
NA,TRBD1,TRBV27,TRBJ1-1,CASRLQGASELNTEAFF,TGTGCCAGCAGACTACAGGGGGCGTCGGAATTGAACACTGAAGCTTTCTTT
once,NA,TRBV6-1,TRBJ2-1,CASSEGRDYNEQFF,TGTGCCAGCAGTGAGGGGCGGGACTACAATGAGCAGTTCTTC
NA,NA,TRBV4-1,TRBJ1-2,CASSRGLRDGYTF,TGCGCCAGCTCCCGAGGGCTTCGCGATGGCTACACCTTC
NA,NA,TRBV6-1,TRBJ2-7,CASSEVRRAPYEQYF,TGTGCCAGCAGTGAAGTGAGGAGGGCTCCCTACGAGCAGTACTTC
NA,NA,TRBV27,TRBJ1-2,CASRLAGRGEGYTF,TGTGCCAGCAGATTAGCAGGGAGGGGGGAAGGCTACACCTTC
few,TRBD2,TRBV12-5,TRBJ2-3,CASGLSRLAGGGTDTQYF,TGTGCTAGTGGTTTGTCACGACTAGCGGGGGGGGGCACAGATACGCAGTATTTT
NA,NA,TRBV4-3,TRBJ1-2,CASSQGLTSGANYGYTF,TGCGCCAGCAGCCAAGGGTTAACATCAGGGGCTAACTATGGCTACACCTTC
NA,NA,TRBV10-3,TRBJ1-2,CAISEMWRGHVGGYTF,TGTGCCATCAGTGAGATGTGGCGAGGACACGTGGGTGGCTACACCTTC
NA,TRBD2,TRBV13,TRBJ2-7,CASSRGGAPREQYF,TGTGCCAGCAGTCGCGGGGGGGCCCCTCGAGAGCAGTACTTC
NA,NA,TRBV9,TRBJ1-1,CASSALQVSTEAFF,TGTGCCAGCAGCGCCCTACAGGTATCCACTGAAGCTTTCTTT
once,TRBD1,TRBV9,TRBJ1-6,CASSDQGTGVSPLHF,TGTGCCAGCAGCGATCAGGGGACAGGGGTTTCACCCCTCCACTTT
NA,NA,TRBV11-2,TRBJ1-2,CASSAGQNYGYTF,TGTGCCAGCAGCGCAGGACAGAACTATGGCTACACCTTC
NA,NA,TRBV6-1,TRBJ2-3,CASSPPSSGTDTQYF,TGTGCCAGCAGTCCGCCCTCTTCAGGCACAGATACGCAGTATTTT
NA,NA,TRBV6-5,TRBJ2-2,CASGQTSPGELFF,TGTGCCAGCGGCCAGACTAGTCCCGGGGAGCTGTTTTTT
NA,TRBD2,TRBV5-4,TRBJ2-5,CATRSGGAVEETQYF,TGTGCCACGCGGAGCGGGGGGGCCGTTGAGGAGACCCAGTACTTC
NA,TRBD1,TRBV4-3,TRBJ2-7,CASSLGQGAVEQYF,TGCGCCAGCAGCCTGGGACAGGGGGCTGTAGAGCAGTACTTC
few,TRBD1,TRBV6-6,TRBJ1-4,CASSRTGATNEKLFF,TGTGCCAGCAGTCGTACAGGGGCAACTAATGAAAAACTGTTTTTT
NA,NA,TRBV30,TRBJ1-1,CAWSGDRGGRQTEAFF,TGTGCCTGGAGTGGCGATCGGGGAGGGAGACAGACTGAAGCTTTCTTT
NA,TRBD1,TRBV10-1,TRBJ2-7,CASSDRAYEQYF,TGCGCCAGCTCGGACAGGGCCTACGAGCAGTACTTC
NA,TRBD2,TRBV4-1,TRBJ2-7,CASSNRAGGPYEQYF,TGCGCCAGCAGCAACCGAGCGGGGGGGCCCTACGAGCAGTACTTC
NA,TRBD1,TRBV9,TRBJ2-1,CASSTTGGSYNEQFF,TGTGCCAGCAGCACTACAGGGGGCTCTTACAATGAGCAGTTCTTC
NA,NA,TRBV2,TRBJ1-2,CASFRERGGYTF,TGTGCCAGCTTCCGGGAGAGGGGTGGCTACACCTTC
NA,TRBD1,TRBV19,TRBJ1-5,CASRTGGDQPQHF,TGTGCCAGTAGGACAGGGGGGGATCAGCCCCAGCATTTT
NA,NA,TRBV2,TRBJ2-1,CASNLVRVPGNEQFF,TGTGCCAGCAATTTGGTGAGGGTCCCGGGGAATGAGCAGTTCTTC